This entry lists 30 T cell receptor beta chains sequenced from one sample in a study of blood T cell repertoires in COVID-19. Measured with immunoSEQ multiplex PCR; TCRdb has only the in-frame clones, and not every one. The sample carries around 180,000 clones, roughly 83% recorded once. The specimen was peripheral blood. The source is a human donor in a cohort sampled during active COVID-19.

The chain combines TRBV7-3 with TRBJ1-2, with a possible D match to TRBD1 (6 bases). The CDR3 totals 14 residues. Germline loops: CDR1 SGHTA, CDR2 FQGTGA. The ends were cut back, 2 bases at V and 3 bases at J, with 10 bases in the middle. The CDR3 nucleotides read TGTGCCAGCAGCTTACAGGGGAATGACTATGGCTACACCTTC. Translation gives CASSLQGNDYGYTF.

V and J are TRBV6-2 or TRBV6-3 and TRBJ2-5; 9 bases map to TRBD2. The CDR3 is 14 residues long. J lost 5 bases, V lost 4 bases, and 5 bases had no gene match. Germline CDR1 MNHEY, CDR2 SVGEGT. CDR3 amino acids: CASSSLAGVETQYF. For the CDR3, the DNA is TGTGCCAGCAGTTCTTTAGCGGGAGTCGAGACCCAGTACTTC.

With respect to this clone: The same CDR3 is also encoded by other DNA sequences in this sample. The chain uses TRBV5-1 and TRBJ2-7, with D perhaps TRBD2 (7 bases). Germline V lookup: CDR1 SGHRS, CDR2 YFSETQ. The CDR3 has 15 amino acids. Trimming removed 5 bases from V and 3 bases from J, with 18 bases in between. The chain's CDR3 is CASRLGEGGGYEQYF. The CDR3 DNA follows: TGCGCCAGCAGACTCGGGGAGGGGGGAGGCTACGAGCAGTACTTC.

The chain combines TRBV21-1 with TRBJ2-2; the table assigns TRBD1, which was not confirmed against the DNA. TRBV21-1 is a listed pseudogene. CDR3 size: 18 residues. This CDR3 reads CASSKAPTGGSNTGELFF. CDR3 nucleotide sequence: TGTGCCAGCAGCAAAGCCCCGACAGGGGGAAGTAACACCGGGGAGCTGTTTTTT.

The V call is TRBV4-2, the J call TRBJ2-7, with D tentatively TRBD1 (6 bases). Trimming took 4 bases from V and 1 from J, leaving 17 bases between them. The CDR3 spans 16 residues. Germline CDR1 reads LGHNA; CDR2 reads YNFKEQ. This CDR3 is CASSPAEGHLSYEQYF. The CDR3 coding sequence is TGTGCCAGCAGCCCGGCCGAGGGACACCTTTCCTACGAGCAGTACTTC.

The rearrangement uses TRBV7-9 and TRBJ1-1; D gene unclear. Per germline, CDR1 SEHNR and CDR2 FQNEAQ (reference sequence). CDR3 length: 12 amino acids. V gave up 7 bases and J gave up 5 bases, with 11 bases separating them. The CDR3 sequence: CASIGRGTEAFF. The CDR3 bases are TGTGCCAGCATCGGGAGAGGTACTGAAGCTTTCTTT.

V gene TRBV7-9 combines with J gene TRBJ1-1; the D is unclear. Germline assignment: CDR1 SEHNR and CDR2 FQNEAQ (reference sequence). Trimming took 1 base from V and 1 from J, leaving 7 bases between them. The CDR3 extends over 14 amino acids. The CDR3 DNA follows: TGTGCCAGCAGCTTAGGGGCAGCGAACACTGAAGCTTTCTTT. Its protein is CASSLGAANTEAFF. Combining the CDR3 with reference TRBV7-9 and TRBJ1-1 gives the whole variable domain DTGVSQNPRHKITKRGQNVTFRCDPISEHNRLYWYRQTLGQGPEFLTYFQNEAQLEKSRLLSDRFSAERPKGSFSTLEIQRTEQGDSAMYLCASSLGAANTEAFFGQGTRLTVV.

The V call is TRBV6-1, the J call TRBJ1-5; 11 bases map to TRBD1. The CDR3 sequence is 17 residues long. The trim removed 4 bases at V and 2 bases at J, leaving 7 bases unmatched. Per germline, CDR1 MNHNS and CDR2 SASEGT. CDR3 DNA sequence: TGTGCCAGCAGTGCCGGGACAGGGGGTGGAGGCAATCAGCCCCAGCATTTT. Translating gives CASSAGTGGGGNQPQHF.

The V and J genes are TRBV29-1 and TRBJ2-3; D possibly corresponds to TRBD1 (5 bases). Per germline, CDR1 SQVTM and CDR2 ANQGSEA. V was cut by 6 bases and J by 9 bases, with 16 bases left in between. This CDR3 spans 12 amino acids. For the CDR3, the DNA is TGCAGCGTAGACAGACATTCCGGGACGCAGTATTTT. Its translation: CSVDRHSGTQYF.

This clone was detected once. The chain joins TRBV27 to TRBJ1-4; D remains unclear. The V and J ends lost 3 bases and 0 bases respectively, with 11 bases between them. CDR1 and CDR2 (germline): MNHEY, SMNVEV (reference sequence). This CDR3 comprises 16 residues. The CDR3 here is CASSLQTPATNEKLFF. CDR3 nucleotide sequence: TGTGCCAGCAGTTTGCAGACTCCGGCAACTAATGAAAAACTGTTTTTT. Full variable domain (missing parts from reference TRBV27 and TRBJ1-4): EAQVTQNPRYLITVTGKKLTVTCSQNMNHEYMSWYRQDPGLGLRQIYYSMNVEVTDKGDVPEGYKVSRKEKRNFPLILESPSPNQTSLYFCASSLQTPATNEKLFFGSGTQLSVL.

The table lists this clone with a count of one. The chain combines TRBV6-5 with TRBJ2-3, with D hard to call. V dropped 3 bases and J dropped 1 base, with 8 bases sitting between them. The CDR3 is made up of 14 amino acids. Germline CDR1 reads MNHEY; CDR2 reads SVGAGI. The CDR3 nucleotides are TGTGCCAGCAGTTATATCAGCGGCACAGATACGCAGTATTTT. Its protein is CASSYISGTDTQYF.

This clone was observed a few times. The gene calls are TRBV19 and TRBJ1-1, with D tentatively TRBD1 (6 bases). CDR3 length: 15 amino acids. Germline assignment: CDR1 LNHDA and CDR2 SQIVND (reference sequence). V lost 2 bases and J 1 base, leaving 11 bases between the germline ends. This CDR3 reads CASSIYRDPNTEAFF. CDR3 nucleotides: TGTGCCAGTAGTATATACAGGGACCCGAACACTGAAGCTTTCTTT.

The CDR3 loop is CASSLDGGSNSPLHF. The DNA for the CDR3 is TGTGCCAGCAGCTTGGATGGGGGCAGCAATTCACCCCTCCACTTT. This sequence joins TRBV7-6 and TRBJ1-6, with TRBD1 as a possible D gene (6 bases). The germline V gene encodes CDR1 SGHVS and CDR2 FNYEAQ. The V gene lost 3 bases and the J gene lost 7 bases, with 13 bases spanning the gap. The CDR3 contains 15 residues.

This chain uses TRBV6-4 with TRBJ2-3, with 8 bases identical to TRBD1. Per germline, CDR1 MRHNA and CDR2 SNTAGT. This CDR3 contains 14 residues. After removal of 5 bases from V and 2 bases from J, the junction contained 3 bases not matched to a gene. The CDR3 DNA sequence: TGTGCCAGCAGTTTGGACAGGGTCACAGATACGCAGTATTTT. As protein: CASSLDRVTDTQYF.

The rearrangement joins TRBV5-1 to TRBJ1-4; a possible D gene is TRBD1 (6 bases). The germline V gene encodes CDR1 SGHRS and CDR2 YFSETQ. The CDR3 totals 13 residues. V was clipped by 3 bases and J by 5 bases, with 8 bases between them. The CDR3 sequence is CASSWGQNEKLFF. The CDR3 DNA sequence: TGCGCCAGCAGCTGGGGGCAGAATGAAAAACTGTTTTTT.

The chain recombines TRBV4-2 with TRBJ2-1; 9 bases line up with TRBD2. Germline V gene sequence: CDR1 LGHNA, CDR2 YNFKEQ. This CDR3 contains 16 residues. Losses at the gene ends were 0 bases for V and 4 bases for J; bases not matched to a gene: 4. The CDR3 DNA reads as TGTGCCAGCAGCCAAGAGAGGACTAGCGCGTACAATGAGCAGTTCTTC. Translating gives CASSQERTSAYNEQFF.

The chain has TRBV7-2 and TRBJ2-7, with 7 bases matching TRBD1. CDR1 is SGHTA, CDR2 FQGNSA, per germline. Unmatched junction bases numbered 4, after V lost 3 bases and J lost 2 bases. CDR3 size: 14 residues. CDR3 coding DNA: TGTGCCAGCAGCTTCACTGACAGGGCCTACGAGCAGTACTTC. It specifies CASSFTDRAYEQYF.

This clone was seen just once. The V call is TRBV3-1 (or the pseudogene TRBV3-2), the J call TRBJ2-7; perhaps TRBD1 as D (6 bases). CDR3 size: 15 residues. From germline, CDR1 is LGHDT and CDR2 YNNKEL (reference sequence). Trimming removed 4 bases from V and 6 bases from J, with 19 bases in between. The CDR3 nucleotides read TGTGCCAGCAGCCCCCAGCGGAACAGGGCCTCCGAGCAGTACTTC. It translates to CASSPQRNRASEQYF.

The gene calls are TRBV7-9 and TRBJ2-7; 7 positions agree with TRBD1. Germline lookup yields CDR1 SEHNR and CDR2 FQNEAQ (reference sequence). The J segment lost 5 bases and the V segment lost 4 bases, leaving 8 bases of the junction unmatched. CDR3 length: 14 residues. CDR3 protein: CASSSQGNFNEQYF. For the CDR3, the DNA is TGTGCCAGCAGCTCACAGGGGAACTTCAACGAGCAGTACTTC.

The chain recombines TRBV6-5 with TRBJ2-6; the D is unclear. Germline V CDR1 and CDR2: MNHEY, SVGAGI. The V and J ends lost 0 bases and 13 bases respectively, with 10 bases between them. The CDR3 length is 13 residues. For the CDR3, the DNA is TGTGCCAGCAGTTACTCTGAAGACAATGTCCTGACTTTC. The encoded protein is CASSYSEDNVLTF.

In DNA, the CDR3 is TGTGCCATCAGTGAGCGAGATACGCAGTATTTT. Its protein product is CAISERDTQYF. J is TRBJ2-3 and V is TRBV10-3; D remains ambiguous. Trimming removed 2 bases at V and 5 bases at J, with 2 bases between. The CDR3 runs to 11 residues. Looked up from germline, CDR1 is ENHRY and CDR2 is SYGVKD.

This chain uses TRBV7-3 with TRBJ1-2, with 8 bases lining up with TRBD1. Trimming at V came to 2 bases and at J to 4 bases, leaving 9 bases not matched to a gene. This CDR3 is 16 amino acids long. Germline assignment: CDR1 SGHTA and CDR2 FQGTGA. The CDR3 DNA is TGTGCCAGCAGCTTAGAGGGCAGGGGGCTGGGCTATGGCTACACCTTC. As protein: CASSLEGRGLGYGYTF. Drawing the rest from reference TRBV7-3 and TRBJ1-2, the complete variable domain is GAGVSQTPSNKVTEKGKYVELRCDPISGHTALYWYRQSLGQGPEFLIYFQGTGAADDSGLPNDRFFAVRPEGSVSTLKIQRTERGDSAVYLCASSLEGRGLGYGYTFGSGTRLTVV.

V and J are TRBV5-1 and TRBJ1-1, with 9 bases that match TRBD1. CDR3 length: 16 residues. Losses at the gene ends were 3 bases for V and 0 bases for J; bases not matched to a gene: 6. Germline-derived CDR1 and CDR2 are SGHRS and YFSETQ. CDR3 coding DNA: TGCGCCAGCAGCTCGATGACAGGGGGAATGAACACTGAAGCTTTCTTT. Translated, it gives CASSSMTGGMNTEAFF.

V usage is TRBV5-1 and J usage is TRBJ2-6; 8 bases align to TRBD2. The CDR3 has 17 residues. The germline gives CDR1 SGHRS, CDR2 YFSETQ. Losses at the gene ends were 3 bases for V and 0 bases for J; bases not matched to a gene: 5. The CDR3 loop is CASSWGGGSSGANVLTF. Here the CDR3 DNA reads TGCGCCAGCAGCTGGGGCGGGGGGAGCTCTGGGGCCAACGTCCTGACTTTC.

In this sample, this clone turned up once. The rearrangement links TRBV5-1 to TRBJ2-3; a weak D match, TRBD1 (6 bases). The CDR3 is 12 amino acids. The germline V and J ends were trimmed by 5 bases and 6 bases, with 10 bases remaining between them. In germline, CDR1 is SGHRS, CDR2 YFSETQ. The CDR3 loop reads CASSPRGDTQYF. CDR3 bases: TGCGCCAGCAGTCCAAGGGGGGATACGCAGTATTTT.

The CDR3: CASSPAVPGTDTQYF. CDR3 sequence (DNA): TGTGCCAGCTCACCGGCGGTGCCAGGCACAGATACGCAGTATTTT. The chain recombines TRBV18 with TRBJ2-3; D is unclear. The germline V and J ends were trimmed by 3 bases and 1 base, with 11 bases remaining between them. This CDR3 region has 15 residues. Per germline, CDR1 KGHSH and CDR2 LQKENI.

This sequence joins TRBV7-9 and TRBJ2-5; 7 bases match TRBD2. Germline lookup yields CDR1 SEHNR and CDR2 FQNEAQ (reference sequence). V trimming: 3 bases; J trimming: 5 bases; junction bases outside the gene matches: 9. The CDR3 has 15 residues. The CDR3 DNA reads TGTGCCAGCAGCTTCCTAGGGGCCGGGGGGGAGACCCAGTACTTC. Protein: CASSFLGAGGETQYF.

The chain uses TRBV2 and TRBJ2-7; weak D call: TRBD1 (5 bases). The CDR3 loop spans 13 amino acids. V lost 3 bases and J 2 bases, leaving 8 bases between the germline ends. CDR1 is SNHLY and CDR2 is FYNNEI in the germline V gene. CDR3 residues: CASSEGPTYEQYF. Written as DNA, the CDR3 is TGTGCCAGCAGTGAGGGGCCTACCTACGAGCAGTACTTC.

This chain links TRBV7-2 with TRBJ1-1; TRBD1 matches at 10 bases. This CDR3 comprises 15 residues. The trim removed 4 bases at V and 5 bases at J, leaving 7 bases unmatched. In germline, CDR1 is SGHTA, CDR2 FQGNSA. The DNA for the CDR3 is TGTGCCAGCAGCTACCGGACAGGGGGAGGGACTGAAGCTTTCTTT. Translated: CASSYRTGGGTEAFF. Looking up the rest from reference TRBV7-2 and TRBJ1-1 gives the full variable domain: GAGVSQSPSNKVTEKGKDVELRCDPISGHTALYWYRQSLGQGLEFLIYFQGNSAPDKSGLPSDRFSAERTGGSVSTLTIQRTQQEDSAVYLCASSYRTGGGTEAFFGQGTRLTVV.

This sequence joins TRBV9 and TRBJ2-5; 9 nucleotides line up with TRBD2. Germline V gives CDR1 SGDLS, CDR2 YYNGEE. The junction had 1 base not matched to a gene; V was cut back by 3 bases and J by 1 base. The CDR3 runs to 14 residues. CDR3 sequence: CASSGGLAQETQYF. The DNA for the CDR3 is TGTGCCAGCAGCGGGGGACTAGCCCAAGAGACCCAGTACTTC.